Sequencing of this T cell receptor beta chain was carried out in a study of blood T cell repertoires in COVID-19 (dated by TCRdb to the early 2020s). At the level of the whole study: The collaborator samples originated in the United States, Italy and Spain and spanned the acute and convalescent phases of COVID-19. The samples were drawn from the first 160 participants of the ongoing ImmuneRACE study and from more than 1,000 subjects provided by 6 global collaborators. Nearly every sample came with metadata listing a de-identified subject ID, COVID-19 status, age in years and sex. The repertoires were released in a freely available public database meant as a resource for research on the immune response to SARS-CoV-2. The material from the prospective study consisted of cDNA or gDNA derived from T cells, B-cell-depleted T cells, or PBMCs. Where HLA class I and class II types were available, the types were taken from metadata supplied by the sample provider, not from assay-based typing. Deeply sampled blood TCRbeta repertoires from subjects exposed to, actively infected with, or recovered from COVID-19 were included in the dataset. Overall results and qualifications from the work: How much clinical and demographic metadata was included differed by source and by participant, and the metadata was provided uncurated.

Reading from cysteine to phenylalanine, the CDR3 counts 18 amino acids. CDR3 DNA only is kept here, 54 bases in frame from base 1. Trimming removed 1 base from V and 6 bases from J, leaving 22 bases between the germline ends. As regards this clone: What antigen it recognizes has not been identified. The record has no base qualities; no much larger clone is one base away.

Participants in the prospective study were enrolled through a virtual design, were aged roughly 18 to 100 years, and lived in approximately 25 United States geographic areas. To assign participants to cohorts, the prospective study relied on clinical history that participants themselves reported in a screening survey and a study questionnaire. Recovered participants in ImmuneRACE Cohort 3 were defined as having two consecutive negative NP/OP PCR tests, clearance from a healthcare professional, or resolution of symptoms. In the prospective study, mobile phlebotomists collected whole blood, serum and a nasopharyngeal or oropharyngeal swab from each participant. Participants in the prospective study had the option to provide additional blood draws and questionnaires over an approximately 2-month period. Before DNA extraction, blood samples from the prospective study were shipped at room temperature or frozen.

The immunoSEQ Assay, a bias-controlled multiplex PCR, was used to amplify TCRbeta CDR3 regions from genomic DNA. Under the source paper's analysis protocol: The number of nucleated cells in each sample was estimated by amplification of reference gene primers within the assay. Sequence reads were collapsed and filtered to measure the absolute abundance of every unique TCRbeta CDR3 rearrangement. Productive Simpson clonality was computed per sample as the square root of Simpson's diversity index over productive rearrangements. Held by TCRdb, this immuneACCESS table contains in-frame sequences only and omits some clones. Under half of the omission traces to an unresolved V gene where checked; the cause of the rest is unknown. The D gene and trimming were derived from the DNA, and the V and J assignments and clone size from that table. Across this sample there are roughly 250,000 clones, with approximately 86% seen only once. The ten largest clones represent 1.6% of the sample.

The clonotype comes from a woman between 50 and 59 years old who had recovered from COVID-19. The sample consisted of PBMCs or T cells enriched from blood (not recorded which). Recombination connected TRBV23-1 to TRBJ1-5, with the D gene too uncertain to name. TRBV23-1 is marked as an open reading frame, function uncertain. The sequenced DNA: TGCGCCAGCAGTCAATATCGATGTGGCGCGGTGGTTGCTCAGCCCCAGCATTTT. Translation gives CASSQYRCGAVVAQPQHF.